The 12 T cell receptor beta chains below come from one sample, sequenced in a study of T-cell memory formation after mild COVID-19. TCRdb analysed the 5' RACE reads with MiXCR anew, one entry per CDR3 protein. Here the sample spans a few hundred thousand distinct CDR3 sequences, 20% to 25% being singletons. Material for sequencing was PBMCs or a T cell subset sorted from them (not recorded which). The source is a man between 18 and 35 years old who had mild COVID-19 (a few samples of this study predate the infection). Cell type and time point are not known.

This clonotype showed up just a few times. The V call is TRBV7-6, the J call TRBJ1-4; 11 bases map to TRBD1. This CDR3 is 15 amino acids long. The germline V gene encodes CDR1 SGHVS and CDR2 FNYEAQ. V was pared by 6 bases and J by 5 bases, with 5 bases of the junction left unmatched. The CDR3 coding sequence is TGTGCCAGCAGACCTAGGACAGGGGGCAATGAAAAACTGTTTTTT. Translating gives CASRPRTGGNEKLFF.

The V call is TRBV7-2, the J call TRBJ1-4; D is unresolved. The V and J ends lost 1 base and 5 bases respectively, with 11 bases between them. The CDR3 runs to 15 residues. Germline assignment: CDR1 SGHTA and CDR2 FQGNSA. CDR3 region: CASSLVGGRNEKLFF. The CDR3 nucleotides are TGTGCCAGCAGCTTAGTGGGAGGCAGGAATGAAAAACTGTTTTTT.

This clonotype was seen only once. This chain connects TRBV10-3 to TRBJ2-5; D remains ambiguous. The ends were cut back, 8 bases at V and 0 bases at J, with 7 bases in the middle. CDR1 and CDR2 (germline): ENHRY, SYGVKD. CDR3 length equals 12 residues. This chain's CDR3 is CAIRRDQETQYF. CDR3 DNA: TGTGCCATCCGACGGGACCAAGAGACCCAGTACTTC.

The sample holds many counts of this clonotype. The CDR3 spells CASSLQQGTDTQYF. As DNA, the CDR3 is TGTGCCAGCAGCTTACAGCAGGGCACAGATACGCAGTATTTT. The chain couples TRBV7-8 to TRBJ2-3, with D unresolved. V lost 2 bases to trimming and J lost 1 base, with 7 bases between them. Germline V lookup: CDR1 SGHVS, CDR2 FQNEAQ. The CDR3 consists of 14 residues.

There are a few counts of this clonotype. The chain employs TRBV5-4 and TRBJ2-5; either TRBD1 or TRBD2 may supply D (5 bases each). Germline V gene sequence: CDR1 SGHNT, CDR2 YYREEE (reference sequence). The germline V and J ends were trimmed by 2 bases and 4 bases, with 9 bases remaining between them. The CDR3 sequence is 13 residues long. The chain's CDR3 is CASSFGTLETQYF. The CDR3 DNA reads TGTGCCAGCAGCTTCGGGACCTTAGAGACCCAGTACTTC.

In this sample, this clonotype turned up a few times. V is TRBV6-5 and J is TRBJ1-6, with 10 bases identical to TRBD1. The CDR3 extends over 14 amino acids. V dropped 7 bases and J dropped 11; count of bases not matched to a gene: 8. Germline CDR1 is MNHEY and CDR2 is SVGAGI. The CDR3 DNA sequence: TGTGCCAGCACGAATCCGGGACAGGGGACACCCCTCCACTTT. Translated: CASTNPGQGTPLHF.

This clonotype occurred a few times. The V and J genes are TRBV15 and TRBJ2-3, with no clear D. CDR1 is LNHNV and CDR2 is YYDKDF in the germline V gene (reference sequence). Trimming left V 0 bases short and J 1 base short, with 8 bases between. The CDR3 length is 15 residues. The CDR3, as DNA: TGTGCCACCAGCAGAGATCCGTCGGGCACAGATACGCAGTATTTT. It codes for CATSRDPSGTDTQYF.

In this sample, this clonotype turned up many times. The genes are TRBV5-1 and TRBJ2-1; tentative D call: TRBD2 (6 bases). The CDR3 loop spans 16 amino acids. Trimming pared 4 bases from V and 4 bases from J, leaving 18 bases between. Germline V gene lookup returns CDR1 SGHRS and CDR2 YFSETQ. The CDR3, as DNA: TGCGCCAGCAGCCCGGGACTCCACTCGTTGTACAATGAGCAGTTCTTC. Translation gives CASSPGLHSLYNEQFF.

The chain has TRBV6-5 and TRBJ1-2; the match to TRBD1 covers 7 bases. Per germline, CDR1 MNHEY and CDR2 SVGAGI. The junction had 1 base not matched to a gene; V was cut back by 2 bases and J by 4 bases. CDR3 length equals 13 residues. The CDR3 here is CASSYGQVYGYTF. CDR3 sequence (DNA): TGTGCCAGCAGTTACGGACAGGTCTATGGCTACACCTTC.

The J gene is TRBJ1-2, the V gene TRBV20-1; no reliable D call. This CDR3 contains 15 residues. CDR1 and CDR2 from the germline V gene are DFQATT and SNEGSKA (reference sequence). The germline V and J ends were trimmed by 0 bases and 0 bases, with 11 bases remaining between them. The CDR3 nucleotides are TGCAGTGCTAGAGATCCGCAGGTGGCTAACTATGGCTACACCTTC. As protein: CSARDPQVANYGYTF.

This chain joins TRBV14 and TRBJ2-7, with D tentatively TRBD1 or TRBD2 (5 bases each). The length of the CDR3 is 14 residues. The V gene's germline CDR1 is SGHDN and CDR2 FVKESK. The V and J ends lost 2 bases and 3 bases respectively, with 11 bases between them. The CDR3 sequence is CASSQWGSNYEQYF. The CDR3 coding sequence is TGTGCCAGCAGCCAATGGGGGTCTAACTACGAGCAGTACTTC.

This chain links TRBV7-9 with TRBJ1-1, with D uncertain. Germline assignment: CDR1 SEHNR and CDR2 FQNEAQ (reference sequence). The CDR3 has 14 residues. V lost 4 bases and J 1 base, leaving 10 bases between the germline ends. DNA of the CDR3: TGTGCCAGCAGCTATGGTTCGGGGAACACTGAAGCTTTCTTT. Its translation is CASSYGSGNTEAFF.